What follows are 12 T cell receptor beta chains derived from one specimen sequenced in a study of blood T cell repertoires in COVID-19. TCRdb's copy holds only in-frame clones and misses some; the assay was immunoSEQ multiplex PCR. The sample carries 200,000 to 250,000 clones, over 60% recorded once. Source material: peripheral blood. These receptors all come from a woman in her 70s with acute or convalescent COVID-19.

This rearrangement joins TRBV7-2 to TRBJ2-7, with D possibly matching TRBD1 (6 bases). The CDR3 length is 14 residues. The ends were cut back, 5 bases at V and 4 bases at J, with 15 bases in the middle. Germline CDR1 is SGHTA and CDR2 is FQGNSA. CDR3 loop: CASSLRQVRYEQYF. For the CDR3, the DNA is TGTGCCAGCAGCCTGAGACAGGTTCGGTACGAGCAGTACTTC.

The gene calls are TRBV7-9 and TRBJ2-1; a weak D match, TRBD2 (5 bases). CDR1 and CDR2 (germline): SEHNR, FQNEAQ (reference sequence). The ends were cut back, 1 base at V and 2 bases at J, with 9 bases in the middle. The CDR3 runs 15 residues. Here the CDR3 reads CASSLVGSPYNEQFF. The CDR3 DNA follows: TGTGCCAGCAGCTTAGTAGGGAGTCCCTACAATGAGCAGTTCTTC. The variable domain in full, with the rest retrieved from reference TRBV7-9 and TRBJ2-1, is DTGVSQNPRHKITKRGQNVTFRCDPISEHNRLYWYRQTLGQGPEFLTYFQNEAQLEKSRLLSDRFSAERPKGSFSTLEIQRTEQGDSAMYLCASSLVGSPYNEQFFGPGTRLTVL.

The chain links TRBV27 to TRBJ2-7; TRBD2 matches at 9 bases. The CDR3 has 15 amino acids. Trimming at V came to 5 bases and at J to 4 bases, leaving 9 bases not matched to a gene. Germline lookup yields CDR1 MNHEY and CDR2 SMNVEV (reference sequence). CDR3 amino acids: CASSAGGPPVYEQYF. The CDR3 nucleotides are TGTGCCAGCAGTGCGGGAGGGCCACCGGTGTACGAGCAGTACTTC.

The V gene is TRBV2, the J gene TRBJ2-2, with TRBD2 matching over 8 bases. Trimming removed 7 bases from V and 1 base from J; junction bases left unmatched: 5. Germline CDR1 is SNHLY and CDR2 is FYNNEI. CDR3 length: 15 residues. CDR3 residues: CASKPGLVNTGELFF. CDR3 sequence (DNA): TGTGCCAGCAAACCGGGACTAGTGAACACCGGGGAGCTGTTTTTT.

This sequence joins TRBV27 and TRBJ1-6; D remains ambiguous. The CDR3 is 12 residues long. Germline V gene data show CDR1 as MNHEY and CDR2 as SMNVEV (reference sequence). V was pared by 4 bases and J by 8 bases, with 6 bases between. The CDR3 region is CASSYRDSPLHF. The CDR3 DNA reads as TGTGCCAGCAGTTACCGAGATTCACCCCTCCACTTT.

The V call is TRBV3-1 (or the pseudogene TRBV3-2), the J call TRBJ2-3, with 12 bases lining up with TRBD2. CDR1 is LGHDT, CDR2 YNNKEL, per germline (reference sequence). The CDR3 length is 15 residues. With 7 bases clipped from V and 4 bases from J, the junction kept 6 bases outside the gene matches. DNA for the CDR3: TGTGCCAGCACCCCGGGGACTAGCGGGTCAGATACGCAGTATTTT. As protein: CASTPGTSGSDTQYF.

The CDR3 is CASSPRTGGENTIYF. The CDR3 DNA sequence: TGCGCCAGCAGCCCAAGGACAGGGGGCGAAAACACCATATATTTT. J is TRBJ1-3 and V is TRBV5-1; 11 bases align to TRBD1. J lost 6 bases, V lost 4 bases, and 6 bases had no gene match. CDR1 and CDR2 (germline): SGHRS, YFSETQ. CDR3 length: 15 residues.

The genes are TRBV5-6 and TRBJ2-4; D is possibly TRBD2 (6 bases). Germline lookup yields CDR1 SGHDT and CDR2 YYEEEE. V was shortened by 2 bases and J by 6 bases, with 9 bases between the two germline ends. The CDR3 extends over 13 amino acids. The CDR3 loop is CASSLNGGNIQYF. The CDR3 DNA follows: TGTGCCAGCAGCTTAAACGGGGGAAACATTCAGTACTTC.

V and J are TRBV3-1 (or the pseudogene TRBV3-2) and TRBJ1-1, with unresolved D. V dropped 4 bases and J dropped 0 bases, with 9 bases sitting between them. Looked up from germline, CDR1 is LGHDT and CDR2 is YNNKEL (reference sequence). CDR3 length: 14 amino acids. In DNA, the CDR3 is TGTGCCAGCAGCCCTAACCCGATGAACACTGAAGCTTTCTTT. Translation: CASSPNPMNTEAFF.

The rearrangement links TRBV24-1 to TRBJ2-5; the D gene is possibly TRBD1 (6 bases). CDR3 length: 13 residues. Deletions cut 9 bases from V and 3 bases from J, with 13 bases between. Germline V lookup: CDR1 KGHDR, CDR2 SFDVKD. CDR3 protein: CATGGRVKETQYF. In nucleotides, the CDR3 is TGTGCCACCGGGGGCAGGGTGAAAGAGACCCAGTACTTC.

This chain connects TRBV4-1 to TRBJ2-7; TRBD1 might be the D (5 bases). CDR1 is MGHRA and CDR2 is YSYEKL in the germline V gene. V lost 1 base and J 5 bases, leaving 6 bases between the germline ends. CDR3 size: 12 residues. The CDR3 loop is CASSQVGDEQYF. The CDR3 coding sequence is TGCGCCAGCAGCCAAGTAGGGGACGAGCAGTACTTC.

The chain recombines TRBV10-1 with TRBJ2-5; the D gene is possibly TRBD2 (5 bases). The CDR3 is 12 amino acids. V was shortened by 10 bases and J by 1 base, with 10 bases between the two germline ends. Germline CDR1 reads WNHNN; CDR2 reads SYGVQD (reference sequence). DNA for the CDR3: TGCGCCAAGTTGCGGGTCCAAGAGACCCAGTACTTC. Its protein is CAKLRVQETQYF.